The present T cell receptor beta chain was sequenced within a study of T cell responses to AZD1222 COVID-19 vaccine. Whole-study results and caveats: Nearly half of the spike-specific TCRs reportedly recognize variant regions that carry no mutations. There were repertoire samples only from the period after the peak T cell response. Spike-wide coverage was observed for vaccine-associated CD4 TCRs, with dominant responses at 160-218 and 743-854.

With regard to this clone: Its antigen is currently unknown.

Clones were sequenced by immunoSEQ multiplex PCR, and TCRdb holds only the in-frame ones, with some missing. The table shows about 150,000 clones, with more than 85% occurring only once. Germline V gene sequence: CDR1 GTSNPN, CDR2 SVGIG (reference sequence). Trimming removed 1 base at V and 5 bases at J, with 11 bases between. This CDR3 has 13 residues. This clonotype was sampled from an adult in good health. This sample comprised peripheral blood, obtained on day 0 of AZD1222 vaccination. This chain uses TRBV30 with TRBJ1-1; possibly TRBD1 for D (5 bases). CDR3 nucleotides: TGTGCCTGGAGTGAGGAGGGGCTGACTGAAGCTTTCTTT. Protein sequence: CAWSEEGLTEAFF. Filled out from reference TRBV30 and TRBJ1-1, the complete variable domain reads SQTIHQWPATLVQPVGSPLSLECTVEGTSNPNLYWYRQAAGRGLQLLFYSVGIGQISSEVPQNLSASRPQDRQFILSSKKLLLSDSGFYLCAWSEEGLTEAFFGQGTRLTVV.